This T cell receptor (beta chain) was documented in a study of OX40 agonist ivuxolimab in advanced cancers. Findings of the study overall: Clonal expansion among partial responders at 0.1-3.0 mg/kg ranked near the lowest. Expanded peripheral T cell antigen specificity was not determined.

Using immunoSEQ multiplex PCR, the repertoire was profiled, and TCRdb retains in-frame clones only, with some absent. Here the sample spans 60,000 to 70,000 clones, 86% being singletons. The germline V gene encodes CDR1 LNHDA and CDR2 SQIVND (reference sequence). V was shortened by 4 bases and J by 4 bases, with 8 bases between the two germline ends. This CDR3 has 13 residues. Of note for this clone: Its matching antigen is unknown.

The J gene is TRBJ1-5, the V gene TRBV19; no clear D gene. The receptor was derived from an adult with an advanced solid tumor such as melanoma, head and neck, liver or kidney cancer. The sample here was CD4+ or CD8+ T cells sorted from blood, taken in a trial of the OX40 agonist ivuxolimab. CDR3 nucleotide sequence: TGTGCCAGTAGTAAGGTGGGGAATCAGCCCCAGCATTTT. It specifies CASSKVGNQPQHF.